This section outlines one T cell receptor beta chain sequence together with its context. Its antigen is currently unknown. Trimming stripped 4 bases from V and 5 bases from J, with 16 bases between. The germline gives CDR1 SGHRS, CDR2 YFSETQ. This CDR3 region has 15 residues. The data stem from a study of shared clonotypes between healthy human individuals. Findings of the study overall: Sampling included only blood; tissue repertoires likely differ.

Recent acute infections and vaccinations were absent in the healthy HIV-negative adult donors. The donor cohort consisted entirely of Caucasian adults residing in Nashville, Tennessee. An assay was performed, and its level was deep. Assay: immunoSEQ multiplex PCR; the TCRdb copy retains only in-frame clones and omits some. This table has 450,000 or so clones, roughly three quarters appearing once. This chain connects TRBV5-1 to TRBJ2-1; maybe TRBD2 (6 bases). The source of this sequence is a woman between 40 and 55 years old in good health. Some clones in this sample may be carry-over from other donors' samples. Sequencing was done on a sample of PBMCs. The CDR3 reads CASSVEPSEDNEQFF. The CDR3 DNA reads as TGCGCCAGCAGCGTGGAGCCTAGCGAGGACAATGAGCAGTTCTTC.